The 14 T cell receptor beta chains below were found in one sample sequenced in a study of T-cell memory formation after mild COVID-19. From the 5' RACE reads, TCRdb called clonotypes with MiXCR, one entry per CDR3 protein. The sample contains hundreds of thousands of distinct CDR3 sequences, roughly 15% of which appear only once. What was sequenced was PBMCs or a T cell subset sorted from them (not recorded which). The receptor set was obtained from a man between 18 and 29 years old who had mild COVID-19 (a few samples of this study predate the infection). Cell type and time point are not known.

CDR3: CASSLYDRGATEAFF. CDR3 nucleotides: TGTGCCAGCAGCTTATACGACAGGGGAGCCACTGAAGCTTTCTTT. The chain combines TRBV7-6 with TRBJ1-1, with 8 bases identical to TRBD1. The germline V gene has CDR1 SGHVS and CDR2 FNYEAQ. The junction had 6 bases not matched to a gene; V was cut back by 2 bases and J by 4 bases. The CDR3 is 15 residues long. Variable domain in full (rest from reference TRBV7-6 and TRBJ1-1): GAGVSQSPRYKVTKRGQDVALRCDPISGHVSLYWYRQALGQGPEFLTYFNYEAQQDKSGLPNDRFSAERPEGSISTLTIQRTEQRDSAMYRCASSLYDRGATEAFFGQGTRLTVV.

This clonotype was picked up many times. The chain is built from TRBV7-2 and TRBJ2-5; D gene unclear. The germline gives CDR1 SGHTA, CDR2 FQGNSA. Trimming cost V 1 base and J 3 bases, with 6 bases left between them. The length of the CDR3 is 13 residues. The CDR3 here is CASSLVRKETQYF. The DNA for the CDR3 is TGTGCCAGCAGCTTAGTAAGGAAAGAGACCCAGTACTTC.

This chain uses TRBV19 with TRBJ1-1; a possible D gene is TRBD1 (5 bases). Deletions cut 3 bases from V and 6 bases from J, with 14 bases between. Germline CDR1 reads LNHDA; CDR2 reads SQIVND (reference sequence). The CDR3 consists of 14 residues. In nucleotides, the CDR3 is TGTGCCAGTAGTATCCAGGGAGGGACCGCTGAAGCTTTCTTT. This codes for CASSIQGGTAEAFF.

This clonotype was counted only a few times. The chain combines TRBV5-1 with TRBJ1-6, with D unresolved. The CDR3 totals 12 residues. Germline CDR1 SGHRS, CDR2 YFSETQ. V lost 0 bases, J lost 13 bases, and 8 bases lay in between. CDR3 sequence: CASSLDREPLHF. The CDR3 DNA follows: TGCGCCAGCAGCTTGGACAGAGAGCCCCTCCACTTT.

This clonotype has more than one count but fewer than ten. The rearrangement uses TRBV5-1 and TRBJ1-1; no clear D gene. The CDR3 extends over 17 amino acids. The germline V gene has CDR1 SGHRS and CDR2 YFSETQ. V was shortened by 4 bases and J by 2 bases, with 21 bases between the two germline ends. CDR3 DNA: TGCGCCAGCAGCCCGAGTGGCACCGACCGAGGTAACACTGAAGCTTTCTTT. Amino acids: CASSPSGTDRGNTEAFF.

V is TRBV20-1 and J is TRBJ1-6; no clear D. The CDR3 loop spans 13 amino acids. In germline, CDR1 is DFQATT, CDR2 SNEGSKA (reference sequence). Trimming took off 6 bases at V and 6 bases at J, with 12 bases between the two ends. The CDR3 is CSAIPDVNSPLHF. The CDR3 nucleotides read TGCAGTGCAATTCCGGATGTTAATTCACCCCTCCACTTT.

This clonotype was counted a few times. The chain has TRBV12-3 or TRBV12-4 and TRBJ2-7, with 8 positions matching TRBD1. The V segment lost 5 bases and the J segment 2 bases; nucleotides outside the gene matches: 5. The CDR3 sequence is 14 residues long. This CDR3 reads CASSRTGNPYEQYV. In DNA, the CDR3 is TGTGCCAGCAGTAGGACAGGGAACCCCTACGAGCAGTACGTC.

This clonotype was seen only a few times. The rearrangement uses TRBV12-3 or TRBV12-4 and TRBJ1-3, with D possibly being TRBD1 (6 bases). V was cut by 1 base and J by 4 bases, with 11 bases left in between. The CDR3 runs to 15 residues. CDR3 amino acids: CASSLDRVLGNTIYF. CDR3 DNA sequence: TGTGCCAGCAGTTTAGACAGGGTCCTCGGAAACACCATATATTTT.

This clonotype was detected ten times or more. The chain is built from TRBV20-1 and TRBJ2-7; D is tentatively TRBD1 or TRBD2 (6 bases each). The V gene's germline CDR1 is DFQATT and CDR2 SNEGSKA (reference sequence). With 6 bases removed from V and 2 bases from J, the gap between germline ends came to 14 bases. This CDR3 comprises 13 residues. CDR3 protein: CSARGGGPYEQYF. CDR3 nucleotides: TGCAGTGCCCGAGGAGGGGGGCCCTACGAGCAGTACTTC.

The chain joins TRBV3-1 to TRBJ2-7, with 14 bases that match TRBD2. The CDR3 is 17 residues long. Germline lookup yields CDR1 LGHDT and CDR2 YNNKEL (reference sequence). Germline trimming cut 0 bases from V and 3 bases from J; bases unmatched to any gene: 4. This chain's CDR3 is CASSQETGTSGGYEQYF. DNA for the CDR3: TGTGCCAGCAGCCAAGAAACCGGGACTAGCGGGGGCTACGAGCAGTACTTC.

This chain joins TRBV20-1 and TRBJ1-6; 8 positions agree with TRBD1. The ends lost 5 bases at V and 10 bases at J; junction bases unmatched: 4. CDR3 length: 12 residues. Per the germline V gene, CDR1 is DFQATT and CDR2 is SNEGSKA (reference sequence). The CDR3: CSAGQGESPLHF. The DNA for the CDR3 is TGCAGTGCTGGACAGGGTGAATCACCCCTCCACTTT.

This clonotype was observed many times. The chain couples TRBV4-3 to TRBJ2-3; 9 nucleotides match TRBD2. The CDR3 extends over 16 amino acids. V lost 2 bases to trimming and J lost 3 bases; unmatched junction nucleotides: 6. Germline lookup yields CDR1 LGHNA and CDR2 YSLEER. DNA of the CDR3: TGCGCCAGCAGCCAAAAAGGACTAGCGAGAACAGATACGCAGTATTTT. This translates into CASSQKGLARTDTQYF.

The chain employs TRBV7-2 and TRBJ2-1, with D unclear. The germline V gene encodes CDR1 SGHTA and CDR2 FQGNSA. Trimming removed 0 bases from V and 8 bases from J, with 8 bases in between. CDR3 size: 13 residues. CDR3 bases: TGTGCCAGCAGCTTAGCGGTCGACCATGAGCAGTTCTTC. This codes for CASSLAVDHEQFF.

The gene calls are TRBV5-1 and TRBJ1-4; D is uncertain. This CDR3 has 15 amino acids. Germline CDR1 reads SGHRS; CDR2 reads YFSETQ. V was cut by 4 bases and J by 4 bases, with 14 bases left in between. The CDR3 reads CASSPGTGSNEKLFF. The DNA for the CDR3 is TGCGCCAGCAGCCCGGGCACGGGAAGTAATGAAAAACTGTTTTTT.